These T cell receptor beta chains were read from a single sample in a study of beta chain features in type 1 diabetes. Clones were read by immunoSEQ multiplex PCR, and TCRdb kept only the in-frame ones, dropping some. This sample has about 900,000 clones; about 17% occur once, and the top ten carry 0.02% to 0.025%. Material for sequencing was naive CD4+ T cells from blood. The receptor source for this set is a woman between 18 and 29 years old in good health. The CDR3 runs from the conserved cysteine through the conserved F or W. The D gene is left open where the match is weak. Clone size is given for some rows only: seen once, a few or many times, or a class if the clone is expanded.

length	V	J	size	D	DNA	CDR3
15	TRBV6-1	TRBJ2-1	NA	NA	TGTGCCAGCAGTAGCGGCCGAATATTCTACAATGAGCAGTTCTTC	CASSSGRIFYNEQFF
17	TRBV5-1	TRBJ2-3	few	TRBD2	TGCGCCAGCAGCTTGGGGCTAGCGGAGGGGTCCACAGATACGCAGTATTTT	CASSLGLAEGSTDTQYF
13	TRBV10-3	TRBJ2-1	few	TRBD2	TGTGCCATCGCGGGAGTCTCCTACAATGAGCAGTTCTTC	CAIAGVSYNEQFF
12	TRBV9	TRBJ2-5	NA	NA	TGTGCCAGCAGCGTAGCAAGAAGGGCCCAGTACTTC	CASSVARRAQYF
14	TRBV7-8	TRBJ2-7	few	NA	TGTGCCAGCAGCTTGTCAGTGGGTGGGCCCGAGCAGTACTTC	CASSLSVGGPEQYF
11	TRBV20-1	TRBJ2-1	few	NA	TGCAGTGCTAGGCCCCGGAACGAGCAGTTCTTC	CSARPRNEQFF
19	TRBV5-1	TRBJ2-7	NA	NA	TGCGCCAGCAGCTTGAGCACCACTTACAGGAGGACACCCGACTACGAGCAGTACTTC	CASSLSTTYRRTPDYEQYF
12	TRBV19	TRBJ2-4	NA	NA	TGTGCCAGTAGTTCGAGGGCTAGCATTCAGTACTTC	CASSSRASIQYF
17	TRBV7-9	TRBJ2-2	few	TRBD2	TGTGCCAGCAGCTTGGGACTAGCGGGGGTTAACACCGGGGAGCTGTTTTTT	CASSLGLAGVNTGELFF
21	TRBV9	TRBJ2-5	NA	TRBD2	TGTGCCAGCAGCCGATTTGGAACGGGAGGCCATGCGAGGGCCCGGGAAGAGACCCAGTACTTC	CASSRFGTGGHARAREETQYF
13	TRBV14	TRBJ2-2	many	TRBD2	TGTGCCAGCGGACTAGCGGACACCGGGGAGCTGTTTTTT	CASGLADTGELFF
12	TRBV4-2	TRBJ2-7	NA	NA	TGTGCCAGCAGCGCCCAGGGTTACGAGCAGTACTTC	CASSAQGYEQYF
15	TRBV11-1	TRBJ2-7	NA	TRBD1	TGTGCCAGCAGCTTTGACGGGACAGTGCCCTACGAGCAGTACTTC	CASSFDGTVPYEQYF
15	TRBV28	TRBJ2-1	few	TRBD2	TGTGCCAGCAGTCTTAGCGGGAGTGGGTACAATGAGCAGTTCTTC	CASSLSGSGYNEQFF
13	TRBV6-1	TRBJ2-2	NA	NA	TGTGCCAGCAGGCCAGTAATTGCCGGGGAGCTGTTTTTT	CASRPVIAGELFF
12	TRBV6-5	TRBJ2-7	NA	TRBD2	TGTGCCAGCAGTTACGGCGGGAGCGAGCAGTACTTC	CASSYGGSEQYF
11	TRBV2	TRBJ2-1	NA	NA	TGTGCCAGCAGGGGTTATAGTGAGCAGTTCTTC	CASRGYSEQFF
15	TRBV14	TRBJ2-2	NA	NA	TGTGCCAGCAGCCAAGACCCCCGTGGTCCCGGGGAGCTGTTTTTT	CASSQDPRGPGELFF
14	TRBV28	TRBJ2-3	NA	NA	TGTGCCAGCAGTCTTCCTCCCTTCGGTCCTACGCAGTATTTT	CASSLPPFGPTQYF
15	TRBV28	TRBJ2-7	few	NA	TGTGCCAGCAGTTCCCCCGCCCTGGGGACCTACGAGCAGTACTTC	CASSSPALGTYEQYF
14	TRBV7-2	TRBJ1-1	NA	NA	TGTGCCAGCAGCGCCAACCGGGTAGACACTGAAGCTTTCTTT	CASSANRVDTEAFF
15	TRBV2	TRBJ1-5	few	NA	TGTGCCAGCAGGGAGCATGGGACCAATTCCGAGCCCCAGCATTTT	CASREHGTNSEPQHF
15	TRBV28	TRBJ1-5	few	NA	TGTGCCAGCAGTCCCCTCCGACAGGGCAATCAGCCCCAGCATTTT	CASSPLRQGNQPQHF
13	TRBV5-1	TRBJ2-3	few	NA	TGCGCCAGCAGCTTGGTAGTCACAGATACGCAGTATTTT	CASSLVVTDTQYF
15	TRBV7-8	TRBJ1-3	NA	NA	TGTGCCAGCAGCCTCGGGACCAACTCTGGAAACACCATATATTTT	CASSLGTNSGNTIYF
15	TRBV18	TRBJ2-2	few	NA	TGTGCCAGCTCACCAGTCGACGGCAACACCGGGGAGCTGTTTTTT	CASSPVDGNTGELFF
13	TRBV5-6	TRBJ2-1	NA	TRBD2	TGTGCCAGCAAGACGACTAGCGTCAATGAGCAGTTCTTC	CASKTTSVNEQFF
13	TRBV7-9	TRBJ1-2	few	NA	TGTGCCAGCACCCCGACAGGAAACTATGGCTACACCTTC	CASTPTGNYGYTF
11	TRBV28	TRBJ1-1	NA	NA	TGTGCCAGCAGTTTTCTCAGCAAAACTTTCTTT	CASSFLSKTFF
17	TRBV7-2	TRBJ2-3	few	TRBD1	TGTGCCAGCAGCTTAGTAGGGCAGGGGGCACGTACAGATACGCAGTATTTT	CASSLVGQGARTDTQYF
14	TRBV14	TRBJ2-5	NA	NA	TGTGCCAGCAGCCAATTCTCGTACCAAGAGACCCAGTACTTC	CASSQFSYQETQYF
16	TRBV28	TRBJ2-5	NA	NA	TGTGCCAGCACCCCGCAGCAGGGGAAAGGGCAAGAGACCCAGTACTTC	CASTPQQGKGQETQYF
16	TRBV11-2	TRBJ2-3	few	TRBD1	TGTGCCAGCAGCTTAGATGGGACAGCGCGTTTGGATACGCAGTATTTT	CASSLDGTARLDTQYF
15	TRBV5-1	TRBJ2-3	NA	TRBD2	TGCGCCAGCAGCTTGGGTAGCGGGAGGCCAGATACGCAGTATTTT	CASSLGSGRPDTQYF
15	TRBV9	TRBJ2-3	NA	NA	TGTGCCAGCAGCATCCTCGGGGGAGTGACAGATACGCAGTATTTT	CASSILGGVTDTQYF
15	TRBV2	TRBJ1-4	NA	TRBD1	TGTGCCAGCAGCCGACGGACAGGGTCAATTGAAAAACTGTTTTTT	CASSRRTGSIEKLFF
12	TRBV7-9	TRBJ2-1	few	NA	TGTGCCAGCAGCTTAATGGATAGTGAGCAGTTCTTC	CASSLMDSEQFF
16	TRBV19	TRBJ1-3	few	TRBD1	TGTGCCAGTCATGCCCGGGACAGGGGCTTCGGAAACACCATATATTTT	CASHARDRGFGNTIYF
15	TRBV7-9	TRBJ1-1	NA	TRBD1	TGTGCCAGCAGCACGCGGGACAGGGGATTCACTGAAGCTTTCTTT	CASSTRDRGFTEAFF
14	TRBV7-2	TRBJ2-7	few	TRBD1	TGTGCCAGCAGCTTTTGGGACAGAGCCTACGAGCAGTACTTC	CASSFWDRAYEQYF
14	TRBV18	TRBJ1-2	NA	TRBD1	TGTGCCAGCTCACCTGGACAGGGCAACTATGGCTACACCTTC	CASSPGQGNYGYTF
17	TRBV5-1	TRBJ2-6	NA	NA	TGCGCCAGCAGCTTGGCCCTGGGTTCCTCTGGGGCCAACGTCCTGACTTTC	CASSLALGSSGANVLTF
16	TRBV7-8	TRBJ2-1	few	NA	TGTGCCAGCAGCCCCCGAGTCCCGAACTCCTACAATGAGCAGTTCTTC	CASSPRVPNSYNEQFF
15	TRBV6-6	TRBJ2-7	NA	TRBD1	TGTGCCAGCAGCGGGACAGAGAAGGAGTCGGGCGAGCAGTACTTC	CASSGTEKESGEQYF
12	TRBV6-5	TRBJ2-7	NA	NA	TGTGCCAGCGGTGGCAGACCGGGCGAGCAGTACTTC	CASGGRPGEQYF
19	TRBV27	TRBJ2-1	NA	TRBD2	TGTGCCAGCAGTTTATCCTCAGGCCCTGTGGGACTAGAGTACAATGAGCAGTTCTTC	CASSLSSGPVGLEYNEQFF
17	TRBV7-9	TRBJ2-5	few	TRBD2	TGTGCCAGCAGCATTTCATATAGGACTAGCGGACAAGAGACCCAGTACTTC	CASSISYRTSGQETQYF
15	TRBV5-4	TRBJ2-5	few	TRBD2	TGTGCCAGCAGTCGGCCGGGCGGGGGCCAAGAGACCCAGTACTTC	CASSRPGGGQETQYF
16	TRBV28	TRBJ2-3	NA	TRBD2	TGTGCCAGCAGTATAGCGGGAGGGGGATTCACAGATACGCAGTATTTT	CASSIAGGGFTDTQYF
11	TRBV28	TRBJ2-3	NA	NA	TGTGCCAGCAGCTCCTTGCTTTCGCAGTATTTT	CASSSLLSQYF
16	TRBV18	TRBJ1-5	NA	TRBD1	TGTGCCAGCTCACCAATATTACTACAGGGGGCTCAGCCCCAGCATTTT	CASSPILLQGAQPQHF
15	TRBV10-2	TRBJ2-5	few	TRBD2	TGCGCCACCCGCCCTAGCGGAGACTACCAAGAGACCCAGTACTTC	CATRPSGDYQETQYF
12	TRBV9	TRBJ1-2	NA	NA	TGTGCCAGCAGCCCAGGTACAACTGGCTACACCTTC	CASSPGTTGYTF